This T cell receptor beta chain was obtained from a study of shared clonotypes between healthy human individuals. Using immunoSEQ multiplex PCR, the repertoire was profiled, and TCRdb retains in-frame clones only, with some absent. The sample includes roughly 2.4 million clones, 95% of them seen just once. Study-level findings and limits: Naive CD4 clonotype sharing across several donors was 5% to 6%.

In regard to this clone: Its antigen remains unknown.

Trimming pared 9 bases from V and 0 bases from J, leaving 9 bases between. The CDR3 extends over 13 amino acids. CDR1 LNHDA and CDR2 SQIVND come from the germline V gene (reference sequence). The receptor was isolated from a man younger than 35 in good health. The V and J genes are TRBV19 and TRBJ2-1, with no clear D. The sample comprised naive CD4+ T cells sorted from blood. Subset denoted: CD45RA+ positively selected. The DNA of the CDR3 is TGTGCCAGCCGCGGACGCTCCTACAATGAGCAGTTCTTC. Its protein product is CASRGRSYNEQFF.